One sample yielded the 8 T cell receptor beta chains listed below, sequenced in a study of siplizumab effects on memory and regulatory T cells. Generated by immunoSEQ multiplex PCR, the TCRdb table keeps only in-frame clones and is missing some. The sample lists about 120,000 clones; around 94% were seen once. Sequencing input: non-Treg CD4+ T cells sorted from blood. These receptor sequences come from a human donor in good health.

This clone was detected only once. V is TRBV5-4 and J is TRBJ1-1; D unresolved. Trimming pared 4 bases from V and 5 bases from J, leaving 12 bases between. CDR1 and CDR2 from the germline V gene are SGHNT and YYREEE (reference sequence). The length of the CDR3 is 13 residues. The CDR3 reads CASSTIDGTEAFF. DNA of the CDR3: TGTGCCAGCAGCACCATAGACGGAACTGAAGCTTTCTTT.

The V gene is TRBV5-1, the J gene TRBJ1-1; the D gene is possibly TRBD1 (6 bases). Germline V gene data show CDR1 as SGHRS and CDR2 as YFSETQ. The CDR3 runs to 14 residues. With 4 bases removed from V and 2 bases from J, the gap between germline ends came to 12 bases. The DNA for the CDR3 is TGCGCCAGCAGCACCGGGACACCCAACACTGAAGCTTTCTTT. It codes for CASSTGTPNTEAFF.

The J gene is TRBJ2-1, the V gene TRBV5-4; TRBD2 agrees at 12 bases. Germline V lookup: CDR1 SGHNT, CDR2 YYREEE (reference sequence). Germline trimming cut 4 bases from V and 8 bases from J; bases unmatched to any gene: 10. This CDR3 has 16 residues. CDR3 in amino acids: CASSRKLAGGPDEQFF. The CDR3 region has the DNA TGTGCCAGCAGCAGAAAGCTAGCGGGGGGGCCCGATGAGCAGTTCTTC.

The V and J genes are TRBV15 and TRBJ2-5; D gene ambiguous. The CDR3 runs 12 residues. The germline gives CDR1 LNHNV, CDR2 YYDKDF (reference sequence). The V and J ends lost 1 base and 5 bases respectively, with 5 bases between them. The CDR3 coding sequence is TGTGCCACCAGCAGAGCTTTTGAGACCCAGTACTTC. It is translated as CATSRAFETQYF.

V gene TRBV6-5 combines with J gene TRBJ2-1; D gene unclear. Germline CDR1 MNHEY, CDR2 SVGAGI. Between the trimmed V and J ends, which lost 8 bases and 7 bases, there was a span of 12 bases. This CDR3 comprises 12 residues. The CDR3 coding sequence is TGTGCCAGCCAATATCCTGGGAATGAGCAGTTCTTC. Translation gives CASQYPGNEQFF.

This clone was picked up one time. The chain carries TRBV5-1 and TRBJ2-2; TRBD1 might be the D (6 bases). V gave up 4 bases and J gave up 3 bases, with 10 bases separating them. Germline-derived CDR1 and CDR2 are SGHRS and YFSETQ. This CDR3 contains 14 residues. The CDR3 DNA follows: TGCGCCAGCAGCCCCGGACAGTACACCGGGGAGCTGTTTTTT. This translates into CASSPGQYTGELFF. Together with reference TRBV5-1 and TRBJ2-2, the CDR3 gives the full variable domain: KAGVTQTPRYLIKTRGQQVTLSCSPISGHRSVSWYQQTPGQGLQFLFEYFSETQRNKGNFPGRFSGRQFSNSRSEMNVSTLELGDSALYLCASSPGQYTGELFFGEGSRLTVL.

The chain joins TRBV6-9 to TRBJ1-1, with a tentative D call TRBD1 (6 bases). The germline V gene encodes CDR1 MNHGY and CDR2 SVAAGI. The CDR3 extends over 15 amino acids. The V and J ends lost 0 bases and 4 bases respectively, with 12 bases between them. The CDR3 is CASSYSSDRFTEAFF. The CDR3 nucleotides read TGTGCCAGCAGTTATTCGTCGGACAGATTCACTGAAGCTTTCTTT.

The rearrangement joins TRBV30 to TRBJ1-1; D is undetermined. Germline V gene sequence: CDR1 GTSNPN, CDR2 SVGIG (reference sequence). This CDR3 contains 14 residues. V lost 0 bases and J lost 3, with 11 bases in between. CDR3 sequence reads: CAWSVGPWDTEAFF. The CDR3 region has the DNA TGTGCCTGGAGTGTGGGCCCATGGGACACTGAAGCTTTCTTT. The variable domain in full, with the rest retrieved from reference TRBV30 and TRBJ1-1, is SQTIHQWPATLVQPVGSPLSLECTVEGTSNPNLYWYRQAAGRGLQLLFYSVGIGQISSEVPQNLSASRPQDRQFILSSKKLLLSDSGFYLCAWSVGPWDTEAFFGQGTRLTVV.